This entry lists 32 T cell receptor beta chains sequenced from one sample in a study of T cell repertoires in cytomegalovirus infection. No antigen has been assigned to these receptors. Each CDR3 protein gets one entry after TCRdb re-called the reads with MiXCR. Found here are hundreds of thousands of distinct CDR3 sequences, roughly 46% of them singletons; the top ten hold about 45%. The specimen was cultured PBMCs, collected from culture after CMV antigen stimulation. The receptors shown here come from a human donor in good health (CMV status not recorded). Some clones in this sample may be carry-over from other donors' samples.

The V and J genes are TRBV5-1 and TRBJ1-4, with TRBD1 identical over 10 bases. CDR1 SGHRS and CDR2 YFSETQ come from the germline V gene. Trimming took 7 bases from V and 5 from J; bases not matched to a gene: 5. This CDR3 is 14 amino acids long. The CDR3 bases are TGCGCCAGCGGCTGGACAGGGGGGAATGAAAAACTGTTTTTT. Its translation is CASGWTGGNEKLFF.

This clonotype occurred many times. The DNA for the CDR3 is TGTGCCAGCAGCTTAGACCCACAGGGTAGTTTAGCCTACGAGCAGTACTTC. Its protein product is CASSLDPQGSLAYEQYF. The rearrangement uses TRBV7-2 and TRBJ2-7; a possible D gene is TRBD1 (6 bases). The germline V gene has CDR1 SGHTA and CDR2 FQGNSA. Between the trimmed V and J ends, which lost 1 base and 2 bases, there was a span of 18 bases. The CDR3 covers 17 residues. The variable domain in full, with the rest retrieved from reference TRBV7-2 and TRBJ2-7, is GAGVSQSPSNKVTEKGKDVELRCDPISGHTALYWYRQSLGQGLEFLIYFQGNSAPDKSGLPSDRFSAERTGGSVSTLTIQRTQQEDSAVYLCASSLDPQGSLAYEQYFGPGTRLTVT.

The gene calls are TRBV6-2 or TRBV6-3 and TRBJ2-1, with 7 bases identical to TRBD2. The CDR3 consists of 16 residues. From germline, CDR1 is MNHEY and CDR2 SVGEGT. Losses at the gene ends were 5 bases for V and 2 bases for J; bases not matched to a gene: 9. The CDR3 DNA reads TGTGCCAGCAGTATCCTGGACGGGAGGCCCTACAATGAGCAGTTCTTC. It specifies CASSILDGRPYNEQFF.

J is TRBJ2-4 and V is TRBV7-9, with D perhaps matching TRBD1 or TRBD2 (5 bases each). Trimming pared 5 bases from V and 8 bases from J, leaving 16 bases between. Germline CDR1 and CDR2: SEHNR and FQNEAQ (reference sequence). This CDR3 contains 14 residues. The CDR3 sequence: CASSPHRGTYIQYF. The CDR3 DNA is TGTGCCAGCAGCCCCCATCGGGGCACGTACATTCAGTACTTC. The whole variable domain, remainder taken from reference TRBV7-9 and TRBJ2-4, is DTGVSQNPRHKITKRGQNVTFRCDPISEHNRLYWYRQTLGQGPEFLTYFQNEAQLEKSRLLSDRFSAERPKGSFSTLEIQRTEQGDSAMYLCASSPHRGTYIQYFGAGTRLSVL.

V is TRBV5-1 and J is TRBJ1-1; D remains unclear. The CDR3 is 14 residues long. The germline V and J ends were trimmed by 3 bases and 5 bases, with 14 bases remaining between them. Germline CDR1 reads SGHRS; CDR2 reads YFSETQ. The CDR3 spells CASSSGILRTEAFF. In DNA, the CDR3 is TGCGCCAGCAGCTCCGGGATCTTAAGGACTGAAGCTTTCTTT.

The sample holds a few counts of this clonotype. At one end, the junction sequence differs from germline, possibly due to a read error. This rearrangement joins TRBV6-1 to TRBJ1-4; D is uncertain. This CDR3 is built from 14 residues. Germline V gene lookup returns CDR1 MNHNS and CDR2 SASEGT. The CDR3 sequence is CASREDPSREKLFF. In DNA form, the CDR3 reads TGTGCCAGCAGAGAAGACCCGAGCAGGGAAAAACTGTTTTTT.

The table lists this clonotype with many counts. The chain combines TRBV7-2 with TRBJ1-3; D uncertain. The CDR3 covers 12 residues. Trimming took 4 bases from V and 5 from J, leaving 6 bases between them. Germline lookup yields CDR1 SGHTA and CDR2 FQGNSA. The CDR3 DNA follows: TGTGCCAGCAGCTCCCCCAGAAACACCATATATTTT. Its protein is CASSSPRNTIYF.

This clonotype occurred a few times. The chain carries TRBV11-2 and TRBJ2-4; 8 bases align to TRBD1. J was trimmed by 7 bases and V by 3 bases; bases with no gene match: 2. From germline, CDR1 is SGHAT and CDR2 FQNNGV. This CDR3 contains 13 residues. The CDR3 nucleotides are TGTGCCAGCAGCTTGGACAGGGAGAACATTCAGTACTTC. This translates into CASSLDRENIQYF.

This clonotype was counted a few times. V and J are TRBV7-2 and TRBJ2-7, with D uncertain. The CDR3 is 16 residues long. The V end was cut by 4 bases, the J end by 0 bases, with 16 bases between. CDR1 and CDR2 (germline): SGHTA, FQGNSA. This chain's CDR3 is CASSSYLSERSYEQYF. DNA for the CDR3: TGTGCCAGCAGCTCCTATCTCTCGGAGCGCTCCTACGAGCAGTACTTC.

The V call is TRBV11-2, the J call TRBJ2-5; 8 bases are shared with TRBD2. The trim removed 1 base at V and 7 bases at J, leaving 5 bases unmatched. Germline CDR1 and CDR2: SGHAT and FQNNGV. This CDR3 region has 14 residues. CDR3 residues: CASSLGPSGLTQYF. In nucleotides, the CDR3 is TGTGCCAGCAGCTTAGGCCCTAGCGGGTTGACCCAGTACTTC.

This clonotype was observed a few times. The chain carries TRBV7-8 and TRBJ1-2; maybe TRBD1 (5 bases). The V gene lost 8 bases and the J gene lost 5 bases, with 6 bases spanning the gap. This CDR3 comprises 10 residues. Per the germline V gene, CDR1 is SGHVS and CDR2 is FQNEAQ. CDR3 residues: CASGTYGYTF. DNA for the CDR3: TGTGCCAGCGGGACTTATGGCTACACCTTC.

Details on this clonotype: The germline gene is not matched at one end of the junction; a read error may be the cause. CDR3 residues: CSSNNYEQYF. The CDR3 DNA reads TGTTCCAGCAATAATTACGAGCAGTACTTC. The chain employs TRBV6-1 and TRBJ2-7, with unresolved D. CDR3 length equals 10 residues. Germline CDR1 and CDR2: MNHNS and SASEGT.

J is TRBJ1-1 and V is TRBV14; D not resolved. CDR1 and CDR2 from the germline V gene are SGHDN and FVKESK. The CDR3 consists of 13 residues. The V gene lost 3 bases and the J gene lost 6 bases, with 11 bases spanning the gap. The CDR3 here is CASSQGLGAEAFF. Here the CDR3 DNA reads TGTGCCAGCAGCCAGGGTCTAGGCGCTGAAGCTTTCTTT.

This clonotype was detected a few times. The chain uses TRBV25-1 and TRBJ2-3; D might be TRBD2 (6 bases). This CDR3 spans 16 amino acids. Germline V CDR1 and CDR2: MGHDK, SYGVNS. Trimming removed 2 bases at V and 6 bases at J, with 18 bases between. The CDR3 DNA follows: TGTGCCAGCAGTGAAAGGACTACCTCGGCCTGGGATACGCAGTATTTT. Residues: CASSERTTSAWDTQYF.

The CDR3 loop reads CATSRDRSGSTEAFF. The CDR3 nucleotides are TGTGCCACCAGCAGAGATCGATCGGGGAGCACTGAAGCTTTCTTT. This chain connects TRBV15 to TRBJ1-1; D is ambiguous. Looked up from germline, CDR1 is LNHNV and CDR2 is YYDKDF (reference sequence). This CDR3 spans 15 amino acids. V lost 0 bases and J lost 4, with 12 bases in between.

The V call is TRBV6-5, the J call TRBJ2-3; D is uncertain. The CDR3 has 13 amino acids. CDR1 and CDR2 (germline): MNHEY, SVGAGI. V was trimmed by 2 bases and J by 5 bases, leaving 8 bases between them. CDR3 sequence reads: CASSYTHRDTQYF. CDR3 sequence (DNA): TGTGCCAGCAGTTACACCCACAGAGATACGCAGTATTTT.

The gene calls are TRBV7-3 and TRBJ1-1; D gene ambiguous. Germline CDR1 SGHTA, CDR2 FQGTGA. This CDR3 is 15 amino acids long. The V end lost 1 base, the J end lost 7 bases, and 16 bases lay between the germline ends. The CDR3 DNA reads TGTGCCAGCAGCTTAAGCGGGAGAGGAGCTTATGAAGCTTTCTTT. The encoded protein is CASSLSGRGAYEAFF.

The chain links TRBV6-2 or TRBV6-3 to TRBJ2-1, with 13 nucleotides matching TRBD2. Trimming took 6 bases from V and 2 from J; bases not matched to a gene: 4. This CDR3 spans 16 amino acids. Germline assignment: CDR1 MNHEY and CDR2 SVGEGT. The CDR3 bases are TGTGCCAGCAGCCGGACTAGCGGGAGCCCCTACAATGAGCAGTTCTTC. This gives the protein CASSRTSGSPYNEQFF.

This clonotype was observed a handful of times. The chain links TRBV7-2 to TRBJ2-1; D might be TRBD1 (6 bases). The V and J ends lost 8 bases and 2 bases respectively, with 13 bases between them. The germline V gene encodes CDR1 SGHTA and CDR2 FQGNSA. The CDR3 totals 14 residues. The DNA for the CDR3 is TGTGCCAGCGGGGGCCACGGGCCCTACAATGAGCAGTTCTTC. This codes for CASGGHGPYNEQFF.

The J gene is TRBJ2-1, the V gene TRBV12-3 or TRBV12-4; a possible D gene is TRBD1 (5 bases). V gave up 1 base and J gave up 7 bases, with 11 bases separating them. This CDR3 contains 14 residues. This CDR3 is CASSLGRVRNEQFF. CDR3 sequence (DNA): TGTGCCAGCAGTTTAGGCAGGGTTAGAAATGAGCAGTTCTTC.

The table lists this clonotype with many counts. This chain joins TRBV7-2 and TRBJ2-3; D unresolved. Germline loops: CDR1 SGHTA, CDR2 FQGNSA. The CDR3 is 14 residues long. V dropped 5 bases and J dropped 0 bases, with 9 bases sitting between them. CDR3 loop: CASSAALSTDTQYF. DNA of the CDR3: TGTGCCAGCAGCGCGGCCCTAAGCACAGATACGCAGTATTTT.

The chain uses TRBV12-3 or TRBV12-4 and TRBJ2-1, with 8 bases matching TRBD1. The CDR3 length is 14 residues. Trimming at V came to 5 bases and at J to 8 bases, leaving 8 bases not matched to a gene. In DNA form, the CDR3 reads TGTGCCAGCAGTCCACAGGACAGGGTCTATGAGCAGTTCTTC. Protein: CASSPQDRVYEQFF.

This clonotype appeared a few times. The CDR3 DNA is TGTGCCAGCAGCTACCTGAGCGGGGGCGACACCGGGGAGCTGTTTTTT. This codes for CASSYLSGGDTGELFF. The V gene is TRBV5-6, the J gene TRBJ2-2, with 8 bases fitting TRBD2. Germline V gene sequence: CDR1 SGHDT, CDR2 YYEEEE. Losses at the gene ends were 3 bases for V and 3 bases for J; bases not matched to a gene: 7. This CDR3 has 16 residues.

This clonotype was counted a few times. The V gene is TRBV29-1, the J gene TRBJ1-2; D is uncertain. CDR3 length: 12 residues. Per the germline V gene, CDR1 is SQVTM and CDR2 is ANQGSEA. Trimming took off 5 bases at V and 4 bases at J, with 11 bases between the two ends. The CDR3, as DNA: TGCAGCGTTAAAGCGGGTCCCTATGGCTACACCTTC. Its translation: CSVKAGPYGYTF.

V and J are TRBV5-3 and TRBJ1-3, with a tentative D call TRBD1 (5 bases). TRBV5-3 is an open reading frame, and its role is uncertain. The CDR3 contains 14 residues. Trimming pared 8 bases from V and 4 bases from J, leaving 16 bases between. The CDR3 is CASSPGTNGNTIYF. The CDR3 region has the DNA TGTGCCAGCAGCCCCGGGACTAACGGAAACACCATATATTTT.

The chain recombines TRBV7-2 with TRBJ1-2; 7 nucleotides align to TRBD1. The V gene end was trimmed by 5 bases and the J gene end by 4 bases; junction bases not matched to a gene: 13. This CDR3 contains 16 residues. The germline CDR1 and CDR2 sequences are SGHTA and FQGNSA. CDR3 sequence: CASSKETGSGVYGYTF. The CDR3 coding sequence is TGTGCCAGCAGCAAGGAGACAGGGTCTGGGGTCTATGGCTACACCTTC.

The table lists this clonotype with a few counts. The chain has TRBV12-3 or TRBV12-4 and TRBJ1-2, with D uncertain. V lost 5 bases to trimming and J lost 8 bases, with 6 bases between them. The CDR3 length is 10 residues. CDR3: CASSGNGYTF. The CDR3 coding sequence is TGTGCCAGCAGTGGGAACGGCTACACCTTC.

V and J are TRBV7-2 and TRBJ2-7; perhaps TRBD1 as D (5 bases). Germline CDR1 is SGHTA and CDR2 is FQGNSA. The length of the CDR3 is 15 residues. Trimming removed 5 bases from V and 1 base from J, with 15 bases in between. CDR3 nucleotides: TGTGCCAGCAGCCCTCTCGGACAAGCGTCCTACGAGCAGTACTTC. Translating gives CASSPLGQASYEQYF. Together with reference TRBV7-2 and TRBJ2-7, the CDR3 gives the full variable domain: GAGVSQSPSNKVTEKGKDVELRCDPISGHTALYWYRQSLGQGLEFLIYFQGNSAPDKSGLPSDRFSAERTGGSVSTLTIQRTQQEDSAVYLCASSPLGQASYEQYFGPGTRLTVT.

In DNA, the CDR3 is TGTGCCAGCAGCCGCCTGGAAGTTAAGGACATTCAGTACTTC. Protein product: CASSRLEVKDIQYF. V is TRBV6-2 or TRBV6-3 and J is TRBJ2-4; D gene ambiguous. Trimming pared 6 bases from V and 8 bases from J, leaving 17 bases between. Germline V lookup: CDR1 MNHEY, CDR2 SVGEGT. The CDR3 sequence is 14 residues long.

This clonotype was recorded a few times. This chain links TRBV11-2 with TRBJ2-1, with D possibly being TRBD1 (5 bases). CDR1 is SGHAT and CDR2 is FQNNGV in the germline V gene. The CDR3 is made up of 16 amino acids. With 5 bases removed from V and 4 bases from J, the gap between germline ends came to 18 bases. The CDR3 DNA reads TGTGCCAGCAGCCCGAGGACACTTCCCAGTTACAATGAGCAGTTCTTC. Translation: CASSPRTLPSYNEQFF.

The V call is TRBV11-2, the J call TRBJ2-5; D may be TRBD1 or TRBD2 (5 bases each). The CDR3 has 12 residues. Germline V gene sequence: CDR1 SGHAT, CDR2 FQNNGV. The V gene lost 4 bases and the J gene lost 4 bases, with 7 bases spanning the gap. In DNA, the CDR3 is TGTGCCAGCAGCTGGGGGTCAGAGACCCAGTACTTC. This codes for CASSWGSETQYF.

This clonotype showed up just once. The CDR3 is CASSEETGVLNTEAFF. CDR3 bases: TGTGCCAGCAGTGAAGAGACAGGGGTCCTGAACACTGAAGCTTTCTTT. This chain links TRBV2 with TRBJ1-1; 8 bases fit TRBD1. The CDR3 consists of 16 residues. The germline CDR1 and CDR2 sequences are SNHLY and FYNNEI. The trim removed 1 base at V and 0 bases at J, leaving 4 bases unmatched.